The 5 T cell receptor beta chains below were found in one sample sequenced in a study of blood T cell repertoires in COVID-19. Clones were sequenced by immunoSEQ multiplex PCR, and TCRdb holds only the in-frame ones, with some missing. The sample yields some 49,000 clones, 82% seen once. Sequenced material: peripheral blood. The receptors shown here come from a woman aged 55 to 70 with acute or convalescent COVID-19.

The CDR3 loop reads CATSDSGGAVYEQYF. In nucleotides, the CDR3 is TGTGCCACCAGTGATTCGGGGGGAGCAGTCTACGAGCAGTACTTC. The rearrangement uses TRBV24-1 and TRBJ2-7, with 7 bases matching TRBD2. Germline-derived CDR1 and CDR2 are KGHDR and SFDVKD. This CDR3 comprises 15 residues. Trimming cost V 2 bases and J 3 bases; bases outside gene matches: 6.

This chain joins TRBV2 and TRBJ1-1; D remains ambiguous. The CDR3 extends over 15 amino acids. CDR1 is SNHLY and CDR2 is FYNNEI in the germline V gene. The V end lost 4 bases, the J end lost 5 bases, and 17 bases lay between the germline ends. This CDR3 is CASSVARGGHTEAFF. The DNA for the CDR3 is TGTGCCAGCAGTGTAGCTCGGGGAGGCCATACTGAAGCTTTCTTT.

CDR3 protein: CASSVPGARKVDTQYF. The CDR3 DNA reads TGTGCCAGCAGCGTCCCAGGGGCCCGAAAGGTAGATACGCAGTATTTT. V usage is TRBV21-1 and J usage is TRBJ2-3; the table's D call of TRBD1 was not tested on the DNA. TRBV21-1 is designated a pseudogene. This CDR3 has 16 residues.

The J gene is TRBJ1-6, the V gene TRBV30, with a possible D match to TRBD1 (6 bases). CDR1 GTSNPN and CDR2 SVGIG come from the germline V gene (reference sequence). The V end was cut by 1 base, the J end by 4 bases, with 14 bases between. The CDR3 is made up of 16 amino acids. CDR3 DNA: TGTGCCTGGAGTGCCTCGGGAGGGGGGTATAATTCACCCCTCCACTTT. It is translated as CAWSASGGGYNSPLHF.

The rearrangement joins TRBV4-1 to TRBJ2-2, with 14 bases identical to TRBD2. Germline CDR1 is MGHRA and CDR2 is YSYEKL. There are 18 residues in the CDR3. V lost 0 bases and J lost 4; bases outside the gene matches: 4. In nucleotides, the CDR3 is TGCGCCAGCAGCCAAGATCCCGGGACTAGCGGGGGCACCGGGGAGCTGTTTTTT. Translating gives CASSQDPGTSGGTGELFF.